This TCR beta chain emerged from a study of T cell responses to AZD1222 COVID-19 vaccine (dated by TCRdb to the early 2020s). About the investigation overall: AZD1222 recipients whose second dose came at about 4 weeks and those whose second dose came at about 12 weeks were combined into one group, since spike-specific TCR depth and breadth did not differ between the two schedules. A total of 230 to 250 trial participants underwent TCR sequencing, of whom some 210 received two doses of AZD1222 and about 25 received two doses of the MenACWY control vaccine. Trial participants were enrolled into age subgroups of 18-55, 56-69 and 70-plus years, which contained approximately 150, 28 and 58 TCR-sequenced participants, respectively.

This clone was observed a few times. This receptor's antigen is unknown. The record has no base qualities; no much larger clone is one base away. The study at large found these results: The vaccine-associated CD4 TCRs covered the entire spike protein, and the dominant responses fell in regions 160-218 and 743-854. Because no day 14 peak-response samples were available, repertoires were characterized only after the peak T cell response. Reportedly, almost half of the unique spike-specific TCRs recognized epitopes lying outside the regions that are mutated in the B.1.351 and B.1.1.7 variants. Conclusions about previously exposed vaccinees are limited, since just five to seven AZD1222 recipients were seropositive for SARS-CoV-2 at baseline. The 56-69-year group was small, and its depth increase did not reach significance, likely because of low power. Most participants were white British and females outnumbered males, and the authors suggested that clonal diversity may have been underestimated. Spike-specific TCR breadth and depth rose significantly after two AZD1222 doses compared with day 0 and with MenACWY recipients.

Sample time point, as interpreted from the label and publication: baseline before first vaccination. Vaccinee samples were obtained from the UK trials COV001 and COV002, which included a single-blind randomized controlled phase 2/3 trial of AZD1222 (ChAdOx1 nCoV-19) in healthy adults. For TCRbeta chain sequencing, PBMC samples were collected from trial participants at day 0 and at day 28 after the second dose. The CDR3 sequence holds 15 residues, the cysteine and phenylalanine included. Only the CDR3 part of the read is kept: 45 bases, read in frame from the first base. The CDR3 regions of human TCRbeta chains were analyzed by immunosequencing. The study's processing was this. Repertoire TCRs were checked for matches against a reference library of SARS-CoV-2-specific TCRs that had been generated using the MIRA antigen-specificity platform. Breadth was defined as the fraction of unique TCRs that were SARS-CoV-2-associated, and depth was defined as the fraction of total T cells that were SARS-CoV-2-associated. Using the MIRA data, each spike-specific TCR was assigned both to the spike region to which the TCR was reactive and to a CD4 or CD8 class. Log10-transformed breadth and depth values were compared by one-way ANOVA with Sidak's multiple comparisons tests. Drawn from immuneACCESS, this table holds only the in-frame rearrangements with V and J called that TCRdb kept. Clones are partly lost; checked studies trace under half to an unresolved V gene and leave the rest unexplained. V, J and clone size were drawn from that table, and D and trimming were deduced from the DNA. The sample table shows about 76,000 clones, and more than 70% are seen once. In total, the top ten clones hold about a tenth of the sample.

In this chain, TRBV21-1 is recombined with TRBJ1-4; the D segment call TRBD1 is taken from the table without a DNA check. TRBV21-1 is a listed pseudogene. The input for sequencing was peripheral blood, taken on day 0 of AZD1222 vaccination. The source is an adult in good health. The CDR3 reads CASSKGRQGWEKLFF. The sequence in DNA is TGTGCCAGCAGCAAGGGGAGACAGGGATGGGAAAAACTGTTTTTT.